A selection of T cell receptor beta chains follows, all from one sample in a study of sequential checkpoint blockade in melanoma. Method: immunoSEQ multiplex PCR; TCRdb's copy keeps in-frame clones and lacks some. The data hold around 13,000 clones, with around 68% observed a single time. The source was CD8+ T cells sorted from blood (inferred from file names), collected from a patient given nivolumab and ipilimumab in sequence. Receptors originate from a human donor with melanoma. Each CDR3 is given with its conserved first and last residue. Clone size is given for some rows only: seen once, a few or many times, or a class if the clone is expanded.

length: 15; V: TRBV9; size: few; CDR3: CASSPPRAGANVLTF
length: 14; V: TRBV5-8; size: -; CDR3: CASSVRQGAGGYTF
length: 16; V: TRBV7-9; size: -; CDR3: CASSFTASGGTDEQFF
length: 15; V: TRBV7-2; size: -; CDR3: CASSLQLVVQETQYF
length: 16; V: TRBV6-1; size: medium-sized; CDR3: CASSGPVTSVPYEQYF
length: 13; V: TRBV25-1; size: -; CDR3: CATRGLPGDTQYF
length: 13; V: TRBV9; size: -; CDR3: CASSVVKNTEAFF
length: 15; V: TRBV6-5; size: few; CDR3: CASSPDSITYNEQFF
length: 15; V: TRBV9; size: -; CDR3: CASSTEGDKGEKLFF
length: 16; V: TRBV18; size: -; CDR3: CASSPPGDHLNTEAFF
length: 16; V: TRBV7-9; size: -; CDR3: CASSSLTSMNYNEQFF
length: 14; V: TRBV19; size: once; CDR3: CASSMMSGGETQYF
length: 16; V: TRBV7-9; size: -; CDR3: CASSLGAQGARYGYTF
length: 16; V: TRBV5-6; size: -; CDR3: CASSYWTLGSGNTIYF
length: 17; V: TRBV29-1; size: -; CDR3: CSVEGLAGYESTDTQYF
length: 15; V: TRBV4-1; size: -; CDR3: CASSFSSGSTDTQYF
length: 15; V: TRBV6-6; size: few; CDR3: CASRLSGISNQPQHF
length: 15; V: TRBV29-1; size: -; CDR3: CSVEERTARMNGYTF
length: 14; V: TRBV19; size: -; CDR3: CASSASSSSYEQYF
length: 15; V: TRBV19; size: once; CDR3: CASSILSSLDSEQFF
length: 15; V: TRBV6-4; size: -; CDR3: CASSDSSGGTDTQYF
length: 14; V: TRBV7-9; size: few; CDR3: CASSDLASSYEQYF
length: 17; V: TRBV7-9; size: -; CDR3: CASSSPGGPDISYEQYF
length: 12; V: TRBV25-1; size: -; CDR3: CPSPTGYNEQFF
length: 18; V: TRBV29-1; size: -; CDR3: CSVEGLAGGWHSYNEQFF
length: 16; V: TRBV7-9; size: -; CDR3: CASSLAIGRGSGELFF
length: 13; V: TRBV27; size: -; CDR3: CASSPRGHYEQYF
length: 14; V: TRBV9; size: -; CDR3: CASSAQGANTEAFF